Listed below are T cell receptor beta chains from one sample, sequenced in a study of shared clonotypes between healthy human individuals. The method was immunoSEQ multiplex PCR; TCRdb's version includes in-frame clones alone and lacks a portion of them. The sample shows some 800,000 clones, 92% of them seen only once. The specimen sequenced was naive CD8+ T cells sorted from blood. All receptors derive from a man aged 25-45 years in good health. The CDR3 runs from the conserved cysteine through the conserved F or W. A D gene is named only where the DNA matches it firmly. Clone size, where shown, is once, few, many, or a class for clones that have expanded.

TRBV28	.	TRBJ2-1	14	TRBD1	CASRPGQDYNEQFF	TGTGCCAGCAGACCGGGACAGGATTACAATGAGCAGTTCTTC
TRBV11-2	.	TRBJ2-5	15	TRBD2	CASSRTSGSLETQYF	TGTGCCAGCAGCAGGACTAGCGGGAGTTTGGAGACCCAGTACTTC
TRBV18	once	TRBJ1-1	15	TRBD1	CASSPLQGMNTEAFF	TGTGCCAGCTCACCTCTACAGGGGATGAACACTGAAGCTTTCTTT
TRBV27	.	TRBJ2-1	16	.	CASSLWGVSSYNEQFF	TGTGCCAGCAGTTTATGGGGGGTCAGCTCCTACAATGAGCAGTTCTTC
TRBV7-9	.	TRBJ2-6	16	.	CASSLPLGSRANVLTF	TGTGCCAGCAGCTTACCCCTGGGCTCTCGGGCCAACGTCCTGACTTTC
TRBV25-1	.	TRBJ2-4	12	.	CASRTGKNIQYF	TGTGCCAGCAGAACAGGTAAAAACATTCAGTACTTC
TRBV28	.	TRBJ2-7	14	.	CASSLLESRDAQYF	TGTGCCAGCAGTTTATTAGAGTCTCGAGATGCGCAGTACTTC
TRBV6-5	.	TRBJ2-1	13	.	CASSPGQYNEQFF	TGTGCCAGCAGCCCCGGACAGTACAATGAGCAGTTCTTC
TRBV27	few	TRBJ2-5	16	TRBD1	CASSLSGTGFGETQYF	TGTGCCAGCAGTTTATCTGGGACAGGGTTTGGAGAGACCCAGTACTTC
TRBV9	.	TRBJ2-1	18	TRBD2	CASSVATEREGYGYEQFF	TGTGCCAGCAGCGTAGCTACGGAGCGGGAGGGGTACGGTTATGAGCAGTTCTTC